The 9 T cell receptor beta chains below all came from one sample that was sequenced in a study of T cells in Graves' hyperthyroidism and ophthalmopathy. Amplification targeted TCR beta CDR3 regions from RNA transcripts. HTBI primers were used for first-round RT-PCR of the TCR CDR3. TCRdb redid the calling of the multiplex PCR reads with MiXCR, one entry per CDR3 protein. The data show some 560,000 distinct CDR3 sequences, with approximately 14% seen just once and under 8% held by the top ten. The sequenced sample consisted of blood. The receptors were sampled from a woman aged 25 to 45 with Graves' hyperthyroidism.

This clonotype was seen a handful of times. This rearrangement joins TRBV24-1 to TRBJ2-3; a weak D match, TRBD1 (5 bases). V was shortened by 3 bases and J by 4 bases, with 10 bases between the two germline ends. Looked up from germline, CDR1 is KGHDR and CDR2 is SFDVKD. The CDR3 totals 14 residues. CDR3 sequence reads: CATSDRTPPDTQYF. As DNA, the CDR3 is TGTGCCACCAGTGATAGGACACCGCCAGATACGCAGTATTTT.

The sample holds a few counts of this clonotype. The genes are TRBV12-3 or TRBV12-4 and TRBJ1-1; D is perhaps TRBD1 (6 bases). This CDR3 is 15 amino acids long. Trimming removed 1 base from V and 5 bases from J, with 14 bases in between. As DNA, the CDR3 is TGTGCCAGCAGTTTAGTTGGGGGGGCGAGGACTGAAGCTTTCTTT. Translation gives CASSLVGGARTEAFF.

The CDR3 DNA reads TGTGCCAGTAGTATAGCCGGGACAGTACAAGAGACCCAGTACTTC. Protein: CASSIAGTVQETQYF. V is TRBV19 and J is TRBJ2-5; TRBD1 aligns across 7 bases. The CDR3 has 15 residues. The V and J ends lost 1 base and 2 bases, in that order; junction bases with no gene match: 4. Germline V gives CDR1 LNHDA, CDR2 SQIVND (reference sequence).

The V and J genes are TRBV3-1 and TRBJ2-7, with D possibly matching TRBD2 (7 bases). Trimming took 3 bases from V and 5 from J, leaving 14 bases between them. The CDR3 has 14 amino acids. The germline CDR1 and CDR2 sequences are LGHDT and YNNKEL (reference sequence). The CDR3 reads CASSQGGRKNEQYF. Here the CDR3 DNA reads TGTGCCAGCAGCCAGGGGGGGCGCAAGAACGAGCAGTACTTC.

Of note for this clonotype: Given a much more abundant clone one base away, this may be a read error. The rearrangement joins TRBV9 to TRBJ2-3, with TRBD2 identical over 13 bases. This CDR3 spans 20 amino acids. Looked up from germline, CDR1 is SGDLS and CDR2 is YYNGEE. Here the CDR3 DNA reads TGTGCCGGCAGCGCCTATGGGACTAGCGGGACCAGTGGAGCCGCAGATACGCAGTATTTT. It translates to CAGSAYGTSGTSGAADTQYF.

This clonotype was seen many times. The chain is built from TRBV12-3 or TRBV12-4 and TRBJ2-7; TRBD2 matches 11 bases. Trimming cost V 4 bases and J 6 bases; bases outside gene matches: 8. The CDR3 runs to 15 residues. CDR3 sequence: CASSSTSGSGREQYF. In nucleotides, the CDR3 is TGTGCCAGCAGTTCCACTAGCGGGAGCGGTCGCGAGCAGTACTTC.

This clonotype was seen at least ten times. The chain employs TRBV3-1 and TRBJ2-3; D ambiguous. The germline V gene encodes CDR1 LGHDT and CDR2 YNNKEL (reference sequence). CDR3 length: 12 residues. Deletions cut 0 bases from V and 7 bases from J, with 5 bases between. CDR3 protein: CASSQESNTQYF. CDR3 DNA: TGTGCCAGCAGCCAAGAGAGTAATACGCAGTATTTT.

This clonotype was counted many times. This rearrangement joins TRBV29-1 to TRBJ2-2, with TRBD2 identical over 13 bases. V was pared by 3 bases and J by 7 bases, with 2 bases of the junction left unmatched. The germline gives CDR1 SQVTM, CDR2 ANQGSEA. The CDR3 is 14 residues long. CDR3 residues: CSVEGLAGHGELFF. CDR3 DNA sequence: TGCAGCGTTGAGGGACTAGCGGGACACGGGGAGCTGTTTTTT.

The V gene is TRBV20-1, the J gene TRBJ2-1; no firm D call. V was pared by 0 bases and J by 0 bases, with 12 bases between. Per the germline V gene, CDR1 is DFQATT and CDR2 is SNEGSKA (reference sequence). The CDR3 consists of 16 residues. In DNA, the CDR3 is TGCAGTGCTAGAGATTTAGCTCACTTCTCCTACAATGAGCAGTTCTTC. It specifies CSARDLAHFSYNEQFF.